The T cell receptor (beta chain) under discussion was sequenced for a study of shared clonotypes between healthy human individuals. Study details: The study used three CD4 naive, three CD4 memory, two CD8 naive and one CD8 memory plate per donor.

Clones were sequenced by immunoSEQ multiplex PCR, and TCRdb holds only the in-frame ones, with some missing. The sample carries about a million clones, roughly 80% recorded once. The sample taken for sequencing was memory CD4+ T cells from PBMCs. The subset was: CD45RA-negative fraction. The TCR was taken from a man aged 18 to 29 in good health. Some clones in this sample may be carry-over from other donors' samples.

CDR3 coding DNA: TGTGCCAGCCAGGTCGGGCTCACAGATACGCAGTATTTT. Translated: CASQVGLTDTQYF. V is TRBV6-1 and J is TRBJ2-3; no reliable D call. The V gene's germline CDR1 is MNHNS and CDR2 SASEGT. CDR3 length: 13 amino acids. V was clipped by 8 bases and J by 2 bases, with 11 bases between them.